Listed below are T cell receptor beta chains from one sample, sequenced in a study of radiotherapy plus CTLA-4 blockade in lung cancer. TCRdb's table, derived via immunoSEQ multiplex PCR, lists solely in-frame clones and lacks some. This table has about 59,000 clones, approximately 84% appearing once. The sample in question was peripheral blood, obtained from a patient treated with radiotherapy plus ipilimumab. The source is a human donor with non-small cell lung cancer whose response to radiotherapy plus ipilimumab could not be evaluated. Both conserved end residues are part of each CDR3. Each record gives: D gene, V gene, clone size, J gene, CDR3 DNA, CDR3 protein. D genes are given only for firm matches. Clone size is not always given. Where it is, it says once, few, many or a class for expanded clones.

>TRBD2|TRBV12-5|NA|TRBJ2-5
TGTGCTAGTGGTTTGACACTAGCGGGGGGATCAAAAGAGACCCAGTACTTC
CASGLTLAGGSKETQYF
>TRBD1|TRBV5-8|NA|TRBJ2-7
TGTGCCAGCAGCAACAGGGGGCGTTCGGTTGACGAGCAGTACTTC
CASSNRGRSVDEQYF
>NA|TRBV6-1|few|TRBJ2-7
TGTGCCAGCCTCTCCCAGGCCCCCGGCTCCTACGAGCAGTACTTC
CASLSQAPGSYEQYF
>TRBD1|TRBV5-8|few|TRBJ1-2
TGTGCCAGCAGCTCCCGACAGGGGTCATTTGGCTACACCTTC
CASSSRQGSFGYTF
>TRBD1|TRBV7-8|NA|TRBJ1-2
TGTGCCAGCAGCTTACGACAGGGCTCTGGCTACACCTTC
CASSLRQGSGYTF
>TRBD1|TRBV4-1|once|TRBJ1-1
TGCGCCAGCAGCCATCCCTATGGACAGGCTACCTCGAACACTGAAGCTTTCTTT
CASSHPYGQATSNTEAFF
>TRBD2|TRBV5-1|NA|TRBJ2-3
TGCGCCAGCAGCCCTTATCTGACTAGCGGGTCTAGCACAGATACGCAGTATTTT
CASSPYLTSGSSTDTQYF
>TRBD2|TRBV4-1|NA|TRBJ2-2
TGCGCCAGCAGCCAAATAGCGGGAAACACCGGGGAGCTGTTTTTT
CASSQIAGNTGELFF
>NA|TRBV4-1|NA|TRBJ2-7
TGCGCCAGCAGCCAAGATGCTAGCGCATACGAGCAGTACTTC
CASSQDASAYEQYF
>TRBD2|TRBV6-5|NA|TRBJ2-4
TGTGCCAGCAGGGTACTAGCGGGGGACAAAAACATTCAGTACTTC
CASRVLAGDKNIQYF
>TRBD1|TRBV5-6|few|TRBJ2-7
TGTGCCAGCAGCTTGGGACAGGGGAATGCGGTTGCCTACGAGCAGTACTTC
CASSLGQGNAVAYEQYF
>NA|TRBV5-1|NA|TRBJ2-5
TGCGCCAGCAGCTTGGTATCAGGGGGGCAAGAGACCCAGTACTTC
CASSLVSGGQETQYF
>TRBD2|TRBV9|NA|TRBJ2-3
TGTGCCAGCAGTACATGGACTAGCGGGGGACACACAGATACGCAGTATTTT
CASSTWTSGGHTDTQYF
>NA|TRBV12-5|NA|TRBJ2-2
TGTGCTAGTGGTTTGGTGTCCAGGGGAAACACCGGGGAGCTGTTTTTT
CASGLVSRGNTGELFF
>NA|TRBV18|NA|TRBJ2-2
TGTGCCAGCGCGCTATGGGACACCAACACCGGGGAGCTGTTTTTT
CASALWDTNTGELFF
>NA|TRBV6-5|NA|TRBJ2-1
TGTGCCAGCAGTCTGCGGGGACGACACAATGAGCAGTTCTTC
CASSLRGRHNEQFF
>TRBD2|TRBV4-1|NA|TRBJ2-3
TGCGCCAGCAGCCCGACTAGCGGGGGGGGAGATACGCAGTATTTT
CASSPTSGGGDTQYF
>NA|TRBV5-4|NA|TRBJ2-7
TGTGCCAGCAGCTGGGCCAACTCCTACGAGCAGTACTTC
CASSWANSYEQYF
>NA|TRBV5-1|once|TRBJ2-5
TGCGCCAGCAGCTTGGGGGCTCTGCAAGAGACCCAGTACTTC
CASSLGALQETQYF
>TRBD1|TRBV7-9|NA|TRBJ2-2
TGTGCCAGCGGCCGGGACAGGAACACCGGGGAGCTGTTTTTT
CASGRDRNTGELFF
>TRBD1|TRBV11-2|NA|TRBJ1-6
TGTGCCAGCAGCCCTACAGGGGTCCGGCTCCCCCACTTT
CASSPTGVRLPHF
>NA|TRBV18|NA|TRBJ1-4
TGTGCCAGCTCACCACAACATCAAAGTTGGTCCTTT
CASSPQHQSWSF
>NA|TRBV4-3|NA|TRBJ1-2
TGCGCCAGCAGCCAAGGGGGAGGATTTAACTATGGCTACACCTTC
CASSQGGGFNYGYTF
>TRBD1|TRBV28|NA|TRBJ1-2
TGTGCCAGCAGCCCCGGGACAGGGGGCGGCTATGGCTACACCTTC
CASSPGTGGGYGYTF
>NA|TRBV9|NA|TRBJ1-2
TGTGCCAGCAGCGGAGGGACACAATCGTTCAGGGGTGGCTACACCTTC
CASSGGTQSFRGGYTF
>NA|TRBV4-3|NA|TRBJ2-1
TGCGCCAGCAGCCAGACACCCGGTCTGGTCTACAATGAGCAGTTCTTC
CASSQTPGLVYNEQFF
>NA|TRBV10-1|once|TRBJ2-5
TGCGCCAGCAGTGAGGAGGTCAGGCGGGAATCACCACCGACGGAGACCCAGTACTTC
CASSEEVRRESPPTETQYF
>NA|TRBV29-1|NA|TRBJ2-5
TGCAGCGTTGTCAGGGATCATCAAGAGACCCAGTACTTC
CSVVRDHQETQYF
>NA|TRBV27|NA|TRBJ2-1
TGTGCCAGCAGTTTAAGTAAGGGGTTTTACAATGAGCAGTTCTTC
CASSLSKGFYNEQFF
>TRBD1|TRBV6-5|NA|TRBJ1-1
TGTGCCAGCAGTTACTCCGGACAGGGGAAGGCTGAAGCTTTCTTT
CASSYSGQGKAEAFF
>NA|TRBV6-5|NA|TRBJ2-7
TGTGCCAGCAGTTACTCGGCCCGTGCCTCCTACGAGCAGTACTTC
CASSYSARASYEQYF
>NA|TRBV28|NA|TRBJ1-5
TGTGCCAGCACCCTCCGCGGGGGGGCAAGCAATCAGCCCCAGCATTTT
CASTLRGGASNQPQHF
>TRBD1|TRBV11-2|NA|TRBJ1-6
TGTGCCAGCACCCTTGATGGGCGACAGGGTAATTCACCCCTCCACTTT
CASTLDGRQGNSPLHF
>NA|TRBV7-2|NA|TRBJ2-3
TGTGCCAGCAGCTTAATGACGAGTCGGGGGTATTTT
CASSLMTSRGYF
>NA|TRBV25-1|NA|TRBJ2-3
TGTGCCAGCAGATCCCGGGACAACCGGATCACAGATACGCAGTATTTT
CASRSRDNRITDTQYF
>TRBD1|TRBV4-3|NA|TRBJ1-4
TGCGCCAGCAGCCAAGGGGTACAGGGGACTGAAAAACTGTTTTTT
CASSQGVQGTEKLFF
>NA|TRBV2|NA|TRBJ1-5
TGTGCCAGCACCCTAAACCTTCAGGCCAATCAGCCCCAGCATTTT
CASTLNLQANQPQHF
>TRBD1|TRBV18|NA|TRBJ1-4
TGTGCCAGCTCACCAGGTATTCCGGGACAGGGCGAGGAAAAACTGTTTTTT
CASSPGIPGQGEEKLFF
>TRBD1|TRBV7-2|NA|TRBJ1-1
TGTGCCAGCAGCTACGGTGATCCAGGGGGCACTGAAGCTTTCTTT
CASSYGDPGGTEAFF
>NA|TRBV4-3|NA|TRBJ1-2
TGCGCCAGCAGCCAAGCGAGGGTAGTCCGATCTGGCTACACCTTC
CASSQARVVRSGYTF
>NA|TRBV7-2|NA|TRBJ2-5
TGTGCCAGCAGCCTACTTTACCAAGAGACCCAGTACTTC
CASSLLYQETQYF
>NA|TRBV4-3|NA|TRBJ1-2
TGCGCCAGCAGCGAAGGGTCCCCAGAGGCCTATGGCTACACCTTC
CASSEGSPEAYGYTF
>TRBD1|TRBV5-1|NA|TRBJ2-3
TGCGCCAGCCGACAGCCCCCGGGACAGAACACAGATACGCAGTATTTT
CASRQPPGQNTDTQYF
>NA|TRBV5-1|NA|TRBJ2-6
TGCGCCAGCGCCTGGGCAGGGGATGGGGCCAACGTCCTGACTTTC
CASAWAGDGANVLTF
>NA|TRBV9|NA|TRBJ1-1
TGTGCCAGCAGCGTGGGGGGGATGAACACTGAAGCTTTCTTT
CASSVGGMNTEAFF
>TRBD1|TRBV4-1|NA|TRBJ2-2
TGCGCCAGCAGCCAAGACAGGGGGCCCGGGGAGCTGTTTTTT
CASSQDRGPGELFF